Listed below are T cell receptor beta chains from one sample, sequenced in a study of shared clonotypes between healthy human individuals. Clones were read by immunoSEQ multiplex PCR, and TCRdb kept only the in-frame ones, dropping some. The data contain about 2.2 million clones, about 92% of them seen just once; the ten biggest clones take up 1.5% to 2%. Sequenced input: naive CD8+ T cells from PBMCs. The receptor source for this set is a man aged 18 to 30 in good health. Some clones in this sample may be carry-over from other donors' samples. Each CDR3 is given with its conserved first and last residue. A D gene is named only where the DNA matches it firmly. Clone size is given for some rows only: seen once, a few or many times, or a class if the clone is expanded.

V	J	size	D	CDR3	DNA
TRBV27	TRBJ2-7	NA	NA	CASSPSSYEQYF	TGTGCCAGCAGTCCGTCTTCCTACGAGCAGTACTTC
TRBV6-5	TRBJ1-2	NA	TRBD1	CASSPGTGTVNGYTF	TGTGCCAGCAGCCCCGGGACAGGGACGGTGAATGGCTACACCTTC
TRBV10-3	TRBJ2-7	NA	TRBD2	CAISDPGLAGGPHEQYF	TGTGCCATCAGTGACCCGGGACTAGCGGGAGGGCCCCACGAGCAGTACTTC
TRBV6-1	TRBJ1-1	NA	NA	CASSELSTANTEAFF	TGTGCCAGCAGTGAACTGAGTACAGCGAACACTGAAGCTTTCTTT
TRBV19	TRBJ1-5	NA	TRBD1	CASSIGDRPQHF	TGTGCCAGTAGTATCGGGGACAGGCCCCAGCATTTT
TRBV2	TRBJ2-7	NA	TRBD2	CASSEPWASGYEQYF	TGTGCCAGCAGTGAACCTTGGGCTAGCGGTTACGAGCAGTACTTC
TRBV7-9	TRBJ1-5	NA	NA	CASSLEITGTSNQPQHF	TGTGCCAGCAGCTTAGAAATAACAGGGACTAGCAATCAGCCCCAGCATTTT
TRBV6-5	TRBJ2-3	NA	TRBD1	CASSPDRGTDTQYF	TGTGCCAGCAGTCCGGACAGGGGCACAGATACGCAGTATTTT
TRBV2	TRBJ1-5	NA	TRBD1	CASSEGQGPQGQHF	TGTGCCAGCAGTGAGGGACAGGGACCCCAGGGTCAGCATTTT
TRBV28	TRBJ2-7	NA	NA	CATGQDYEQYF	TGTGCCACAGGGCAGGATTACGAGCAGTACTTC
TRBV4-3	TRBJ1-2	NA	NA	CASSQEGGLGGNGYTF	TGCGCCAGCAGCCAAGAAGGCGGTCTGGGGGGGAACGGCTACACCTTT
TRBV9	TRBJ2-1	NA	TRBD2	CASSGRSSGSPPNEQFF	TGTGCCAGCAGCGGACGAAGTAGCGGGTCCCCCCCCAATGAGCAGTTCTTC
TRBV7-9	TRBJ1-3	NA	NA	CASSAYPDRPILGNTIYF	TGTGCCAGCAGCGCATACCCGGACAGACCTATTTTAGGAAACACCATATATTTT
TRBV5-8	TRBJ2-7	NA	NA	CASSFMGSPEQYF	TGTGCCAGCAGCTTTATGGGCAGCCCCGAGCAGTACTTC
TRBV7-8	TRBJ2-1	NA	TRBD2	CASSSGRANEQFF	TGTGCCAGCAGTAGCGGGAGGGCTAATGAGCAGTTCTTC
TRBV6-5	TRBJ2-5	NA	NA	CASSYIGTQYF	TGTGCCAGCAGTTACATAGGGACCCAGTACTTC
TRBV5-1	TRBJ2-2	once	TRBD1	CASSFLGGRANTGELFF	TGCGCCAGCAGCTTCCTAGGGGGCAGGGCCAACACCGGGGAGCTGTTTTTT
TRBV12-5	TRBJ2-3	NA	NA	CASGLAYTADTQYF	TGTGCTAGTGGTTTGGCTTATACCGCAGATACGCAGTATTTT
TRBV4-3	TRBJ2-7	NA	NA	CASSQDGPGSRDEQYF	TGCGCCAGCAGCCAAGATGGACCAGGGTCACGGGACGAGCAGTACTTC
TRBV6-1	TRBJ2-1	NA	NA	CASSEASYNEQFF	TGTGCCAGCAGTGAAGCGTCGTACAATGAGCAGTTCTTC
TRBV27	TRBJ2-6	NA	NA	CASSLRGANVLTF	TGTGCCAGCAGTTTGAGAGGGGCCAACGTCCTGACTTTC
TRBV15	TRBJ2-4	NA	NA	CATSRDRGPADKNIQYF	TGTGCCACCAGCAGAGACAGGGGTCCGGCAGATAAAAACATTCAGTACTTC
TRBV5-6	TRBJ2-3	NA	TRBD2	CASSSAWSSGIGDTQYF	TGTGCCAGCAGCAGCGCTTGGTCCAGCGGGATTGGAGATACGCAGTATTTT
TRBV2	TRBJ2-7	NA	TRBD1	CASSRPGDRISYEQYF	TGTGCCAGCAGCCGACCCGGGGACAGAATCTCCTACGAGCAGTACTTC
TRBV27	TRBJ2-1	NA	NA	CASSFAGQAYNEQFF	TGTGCCAGCAGTTTTGCAGGCCAGGCCTACAATGAGCAGTTCTTC
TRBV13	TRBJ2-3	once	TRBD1	CASSDLTGPLVDTQYF	TGTGCCAGCAGCGACTTGACAGGGCCCCTAGTGGATACGCAGTATTTT
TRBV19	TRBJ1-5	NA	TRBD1	CASSAPGQGYQPQHF	TGTGCCAGTAGTGCGCCGGGACAGGGGTATCAGCCCCAGCATTTT
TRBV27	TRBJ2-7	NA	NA	CASSPSAYEQYF	TGTGCCAGCAGTCCTTCAGCCTACGAGCAGTACTTC
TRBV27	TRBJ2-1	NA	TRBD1	CASSLGQGVWDEQFF	TGTGCCAGCAGTTTGGGACAGGGGGTTTGGGATGAGCAGTTCTTC
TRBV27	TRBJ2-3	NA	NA	CASRLGDTQYF	TGTGCCAGCAGACTTGGGGATACGCAGTATTTT
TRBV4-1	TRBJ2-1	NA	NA	CASSPRTSSYNEQFF	TGCGCCAGCAGCCCTAGGACCAGCTCCTACAATGAGCAGTTCTTC
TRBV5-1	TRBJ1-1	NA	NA	CASRTGGFTEAFF	TGCGCCAGCAGAACGGGGGGATTCACTGAAGCTTTCTTT
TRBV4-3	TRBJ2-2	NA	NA	CASSQDRDTGELFF	TGCGCCAGCAGCCAAGATAGGGACACCGGGGAGCTGTTTTTT
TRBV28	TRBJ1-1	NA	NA	CASSLSGPKEAFF	TGTGCCAGCAGTTTGTCGGGGCCCAAGGAAGCTTTCTTT
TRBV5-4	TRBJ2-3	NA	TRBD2	CASSFPPSGRTDTQYF	TGTGCCAGCAGCTTCCCACCTAGCGGTCGAACAGATACGCAGTATTTT
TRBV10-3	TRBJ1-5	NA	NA	CAISDPDRYSNQPQHF	TGTGCCATCAGTGACCCTGACCGATATAGCAATCAGCCCCAGCATTTT
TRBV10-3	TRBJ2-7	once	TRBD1	CASGSDRGSYEQYF	TGTGCCAGCGGTTCGGACAGGGGAAGCTACGAGCAGTACTTC
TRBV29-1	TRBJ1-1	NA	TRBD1	CSGSSGGGNRVFF	TGCAGCGGTAGTTCGGGAGGGGGCAATCGGGTTTTCTTT
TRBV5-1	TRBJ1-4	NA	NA	CASSLGGLEEKLFF	TGCGCCAGCAGCTTAGGGGGGCTAGAGGAAAAACTGTTTTTT
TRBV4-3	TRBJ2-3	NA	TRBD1	CASSLRRTGSPPDTQYF	TGCGCCAGCAGCCTTAGGCGGACAGGGTCTCCCCCGGATACGCAGTATTTT
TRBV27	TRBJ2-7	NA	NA	CASSLGPTYEQYF	TGTGCCAGCAGTCTCGGACCAACCTACGAGCAGTACTTC
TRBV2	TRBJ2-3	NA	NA	CASSGIPSTDTQYF	TGTGCCAGCAGTGGGATCCCCAGCACAGATACGCAGTATTTT
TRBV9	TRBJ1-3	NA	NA	CASSSRPLNTIYF	TGTGCCAGCAGCTCCCGGCCCCTGAACACCATATATTTT
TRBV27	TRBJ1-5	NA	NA	CASSSGGNNQPQHF	TGTGCCAGCAGTTCGGGCGGGAACAATCAGCCCCAGCATTTT
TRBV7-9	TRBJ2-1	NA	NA	CASSPPDRRDNEQFF	TGTGCCAGCAGCCCCCCAGACCGGAGGGACAATGAGCAGTTCTTC
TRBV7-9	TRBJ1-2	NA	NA	CASSYSDAIYTF	TGTGCCAGCAGCTATTCCGACGCAATATACACCTTC
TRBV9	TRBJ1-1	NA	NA	CASSVGSGTEAFF	TGTGCCAGCAGCGTAGGGTCGGGGACTGAAGCTTTCTTT
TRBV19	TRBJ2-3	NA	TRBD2	CASSIAPGLAGGTTDTQYF	TGTGCCAGTAGTATAGCTCCTGGACTAGCGGGAGGTACCACAGATACGCAGTATTTT
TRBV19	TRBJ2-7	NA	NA	CASSTGKQRYEQYF	TGTGCCAGTAGTACGGGCAAACAAAGGTACGAGCAGTACTTC
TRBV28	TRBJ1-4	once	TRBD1	CASSNRGKYGEKLFF	TGTGCCAGCAGCAACAGGGGGAAGTACGGTGAAAAACTGTTTTTT
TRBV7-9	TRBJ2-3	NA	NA	CASSPPLKDGPSTDTQYF	TGTGCCAGCAGCCCGCCACTGAAAGACGGTCCTAGCACAGATACGCAGTATTTT
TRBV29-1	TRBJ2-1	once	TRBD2	CSVEGQSGRRDEQFF	TGCAGCGTTGAAGGACAGAGCGGGAGAAGGGATGAGCAGTTCTTC
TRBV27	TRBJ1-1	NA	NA	CASSLGRVGTEAFF	TGTGCCAGCAGTCTGGGACGTGTGGGGACTGAAGCTTTCTTT
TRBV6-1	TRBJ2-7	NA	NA	CASSDTGPGEQYF	TGTGCCAGCAGTGATACGGGCCCGGGGGAGCAGTACTTC
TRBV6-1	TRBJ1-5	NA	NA	CASREAIGGDYQPQHF	TGTGCCAGCAGGGAAGCCATAGGTGGGGATTATCAGCCCCAGCATTTT
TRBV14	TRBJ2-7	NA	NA	CASSQEAGDTYEQYF	TGTGCCAGCAGCCAAGAGGCGGGGGACACCTACGAGCAGTACTTC
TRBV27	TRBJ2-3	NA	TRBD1	CASAVGQSTDTQYF	TGTGCCAGCGCCGTGGGACAGAGCACAGATACGCAGTATTTT
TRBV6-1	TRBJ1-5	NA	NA	CASSDGTRQPQHF	TGTGCCAGCAGCGACGGGACCAGACAGCCCCAGCATTTT
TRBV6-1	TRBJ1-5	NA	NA	CASSEVGARQPQHF	TGTGCCAGCAGTGAAGTAGGGGCGCGACAGCCCCAGCATTTT